This T cell receptor (beta chain) was recovered during a study of blood T cell repertoires in COVID-19. Participants were placed into cohorts based on the clinical history they reported. CDR3 size: 18 residues. V dropped 0 bases and J dropped 5 bases, with 22 bases sitting between them. Germline V gene lookup returns CDR1 LGHDT and CDR2 YNNKEL (reference sequence). Original handling: The authors estimated nucleated cell counts from reference gene primer amplification. Clones were read by immunoSEQ multiplex PCR, and TCRdb kept only the in-frame ones, dropping some. The V and J calls and clone size are taken from that table; D and trimming were inferred from the DNA. Here the sample spans approximately 250,000 clones, 80% to 90% being singletons.

Material for sequencing was PBMCs or T cells enriched from blood (not recorded which). V usage is TRBV3-1 (or the pseudogene TRBV3-2) and J usage is TRBJ1-1, with a tentative D call TRBD1 (6 bases). The clonotype originates from a woman in her twenties or thirties with acute COVID-19. The CDR3 DNA is TGTGCCAGCAGCCAAGATACCCGGGACACCTCGAGGAGGACTGAAGCTTTCTTT. Its protein product is CASSQDTRDTSRRTEAFF.